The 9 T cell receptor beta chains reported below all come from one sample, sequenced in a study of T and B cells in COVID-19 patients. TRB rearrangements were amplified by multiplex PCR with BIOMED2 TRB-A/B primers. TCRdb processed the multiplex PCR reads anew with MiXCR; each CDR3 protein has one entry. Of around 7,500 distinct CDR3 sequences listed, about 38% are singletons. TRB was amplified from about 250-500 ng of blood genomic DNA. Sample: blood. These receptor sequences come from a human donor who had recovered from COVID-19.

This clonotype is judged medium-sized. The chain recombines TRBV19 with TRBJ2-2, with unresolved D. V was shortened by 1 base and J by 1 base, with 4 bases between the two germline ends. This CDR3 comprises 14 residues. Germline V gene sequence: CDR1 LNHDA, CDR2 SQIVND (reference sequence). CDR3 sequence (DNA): TGTGCCAGTAGTATAGCACAGAACACCGGGGAGCTGTTTTTT. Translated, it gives CASSIAQNTGELFF.

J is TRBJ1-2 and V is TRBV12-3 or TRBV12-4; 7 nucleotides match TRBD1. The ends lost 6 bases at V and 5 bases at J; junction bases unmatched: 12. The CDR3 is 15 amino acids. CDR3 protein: CASSRTGDMGYGYTF. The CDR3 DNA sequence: TGTGCCAGCAGCCGTACAGGGGACATGGGGTATGGCTACACCTTC.

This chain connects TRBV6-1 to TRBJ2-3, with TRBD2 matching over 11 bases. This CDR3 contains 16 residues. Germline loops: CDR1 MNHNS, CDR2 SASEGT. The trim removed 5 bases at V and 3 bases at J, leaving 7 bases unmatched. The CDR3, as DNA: TGTGCCAGCAGTCAGCCTAGCGGGGGGCAAACAGATACGCAGTATTTT. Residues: CASSQPSGGQTDTQYF.

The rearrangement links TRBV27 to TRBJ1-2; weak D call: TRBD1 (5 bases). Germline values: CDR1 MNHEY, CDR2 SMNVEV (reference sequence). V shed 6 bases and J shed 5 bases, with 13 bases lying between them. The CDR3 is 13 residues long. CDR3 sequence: CASSPGGAYGYTF. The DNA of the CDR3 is TGTGCCAGCAGCCCCGGGGGAGCTTATGGCTACACCTTC.

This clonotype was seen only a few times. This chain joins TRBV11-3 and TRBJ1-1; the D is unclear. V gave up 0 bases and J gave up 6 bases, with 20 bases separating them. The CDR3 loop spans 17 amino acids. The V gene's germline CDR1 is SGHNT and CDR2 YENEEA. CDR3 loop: CASSLEWHHKPVAEAFF. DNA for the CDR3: TGTGCCAGCAGCTTAGAATGGCACCATAAACCAGTCGCTGAAGCTTTCTTT.

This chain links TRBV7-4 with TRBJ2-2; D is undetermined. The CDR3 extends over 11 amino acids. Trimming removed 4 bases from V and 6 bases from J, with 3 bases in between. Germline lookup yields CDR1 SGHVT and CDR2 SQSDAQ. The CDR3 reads CASSWSGELFF. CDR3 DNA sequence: TGTGCCAGCAGCTGGTCCGGGGAGCTGTTTTTT.

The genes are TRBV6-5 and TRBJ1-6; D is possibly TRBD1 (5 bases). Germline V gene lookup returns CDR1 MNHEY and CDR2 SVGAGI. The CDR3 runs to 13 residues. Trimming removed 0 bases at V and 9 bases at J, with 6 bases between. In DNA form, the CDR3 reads TGTGCCAGCAGTTACTCGGACACTTCACCCCTCCACTTT. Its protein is CASSYSDTSPLHF.

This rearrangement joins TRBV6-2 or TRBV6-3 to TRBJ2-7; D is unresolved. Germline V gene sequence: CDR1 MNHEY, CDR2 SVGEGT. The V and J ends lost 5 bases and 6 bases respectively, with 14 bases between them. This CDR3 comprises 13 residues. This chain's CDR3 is CASSVATVGEQYV. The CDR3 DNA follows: TGTGCCAGCAGTGTTGCGACTGTGGGCGAGCAGTACGTC.

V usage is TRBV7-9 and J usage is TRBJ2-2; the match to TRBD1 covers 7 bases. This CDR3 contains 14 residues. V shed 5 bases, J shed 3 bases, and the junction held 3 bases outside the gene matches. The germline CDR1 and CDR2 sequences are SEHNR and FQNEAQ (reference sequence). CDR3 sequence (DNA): TGTGCCAGCAGCCCGGGACAGTACACCGGGGAGCTGTTTTTT. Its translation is CASSPGQYTGELFF.